The entry below gives a single TCR beta chain sequence along with its context. Original processing notes: Amplifying reference gene primers gave estimates of nucleated cell counts. Here immunoSEQ multiplex PCR was the method, and the copy in TCRdb shows in-frame clones only, minus some. For V, J and clone size, that table is used; D and trimming come from the DNA. Of fewer than 100,000 clones in the sample, roughly 89% were seen once. The sample belongs to a study of blood T cell repertoires in COVID-19. About the research overall: Sites across the United States, Italy and Spain contributed samples from acute and convalescent COVID-19. Nucleic acid was either cDNA or gDNA, and it came from T cells, B-cell-depleted T cells, or PBMCs.

The V segment lost 4 bases and the J segment 1 base; nucleotides outside the gene matches: 3. The CDR3 covers 17 residues. Germline CDR1 reads LGHDT; CDR2 reads YNNKEL (reference sequence). Sample: peripheral blood. The rearrangement links TRBV3-1 (or the pseudogene TRBV3-2) to TRBJ2-6; 11 bases fit TRBD1. This sequence originates from a woman in her forties or fifties in a cohort sampled during active COVID-19. The CDR3 DNA reads TGTGCCAGCAGCCTCGGGACAGGGGGATCTGGGGCCAACGTCCTGACTTTC. Translated, it gives CASSLGTGGSGANVLTF.